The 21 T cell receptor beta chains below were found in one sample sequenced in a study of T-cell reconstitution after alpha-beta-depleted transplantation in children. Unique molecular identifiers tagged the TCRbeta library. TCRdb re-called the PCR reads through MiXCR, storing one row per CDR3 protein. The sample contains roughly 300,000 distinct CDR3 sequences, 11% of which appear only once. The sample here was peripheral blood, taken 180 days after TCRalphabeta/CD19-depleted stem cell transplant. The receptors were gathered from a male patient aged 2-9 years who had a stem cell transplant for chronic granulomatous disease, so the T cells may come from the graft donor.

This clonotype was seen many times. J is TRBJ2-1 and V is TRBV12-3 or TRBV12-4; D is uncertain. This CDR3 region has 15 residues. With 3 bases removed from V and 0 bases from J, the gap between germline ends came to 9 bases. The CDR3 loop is CASSFWGVSYNEQFF. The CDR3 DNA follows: TGTGCCAGCAGTTTCTGGGGTGTCTCCTACAATGAGCAGTTCTTC.

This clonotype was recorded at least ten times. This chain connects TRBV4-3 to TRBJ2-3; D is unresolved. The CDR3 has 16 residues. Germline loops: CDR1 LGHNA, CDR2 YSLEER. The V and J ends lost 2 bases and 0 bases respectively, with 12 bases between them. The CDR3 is CASSQTSGASTDTQYF. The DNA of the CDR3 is TGCGCCAGCAGCCAAACCTCTGGCGCTAGCACAGATACGCAGTATTTT.

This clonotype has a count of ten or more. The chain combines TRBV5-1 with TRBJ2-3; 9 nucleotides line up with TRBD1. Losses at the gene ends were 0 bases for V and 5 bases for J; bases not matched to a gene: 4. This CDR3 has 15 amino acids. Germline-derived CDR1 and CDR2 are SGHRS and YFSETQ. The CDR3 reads CASSLVQGARDTQYF. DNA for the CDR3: TGCGCCAGCAGCTTGGTACAGGGGGCGAGAGATACGCAGTATTTT. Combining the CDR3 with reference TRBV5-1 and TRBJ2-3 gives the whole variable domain KAGVTQTPRYLIKTRGQQVTLSCSPISGHRSVSWYQQTPGQGLQFLFEYFSETQRNKGNFPGRFSGRQFSNSRSEMNVSTLELGDSALYLCASSLVQGARDTQYFGPGTRLTVL.

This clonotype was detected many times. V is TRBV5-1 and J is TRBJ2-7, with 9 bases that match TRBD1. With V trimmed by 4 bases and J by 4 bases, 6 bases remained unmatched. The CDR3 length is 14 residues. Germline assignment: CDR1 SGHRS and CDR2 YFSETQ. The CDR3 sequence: CASSAGTGKYEQYF. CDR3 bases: TGCGCCAGCAGCGCGGGGACAGGGAAGTACGAGCAGTACTTC.

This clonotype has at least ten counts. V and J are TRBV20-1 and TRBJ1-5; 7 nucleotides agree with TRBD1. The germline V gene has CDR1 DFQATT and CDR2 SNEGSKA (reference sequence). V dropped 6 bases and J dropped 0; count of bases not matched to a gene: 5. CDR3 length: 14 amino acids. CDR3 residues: CSAKQGYSNQPQHF. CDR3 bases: TGCAGTGCCAAACAGGGGTATAGCAATCAGCCCCAGCATTTT.

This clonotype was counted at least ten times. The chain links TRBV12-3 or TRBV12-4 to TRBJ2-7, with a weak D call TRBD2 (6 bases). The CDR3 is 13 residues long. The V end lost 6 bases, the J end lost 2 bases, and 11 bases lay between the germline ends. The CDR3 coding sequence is TGTGCCAGCAGGCGGGACCCAACCTACGAGCAGTACTTC. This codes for CASRRDPTYEQYF.

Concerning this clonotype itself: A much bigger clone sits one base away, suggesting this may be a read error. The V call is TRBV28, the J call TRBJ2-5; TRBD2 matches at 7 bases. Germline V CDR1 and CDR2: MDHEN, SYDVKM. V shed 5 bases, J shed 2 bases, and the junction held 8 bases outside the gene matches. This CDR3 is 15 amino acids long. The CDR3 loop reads CASSEVLALQETQYF. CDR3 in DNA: TGTGCCAGCAGTGAGGTACTAGCGTTACAAGAGACCCAGTACTTC.

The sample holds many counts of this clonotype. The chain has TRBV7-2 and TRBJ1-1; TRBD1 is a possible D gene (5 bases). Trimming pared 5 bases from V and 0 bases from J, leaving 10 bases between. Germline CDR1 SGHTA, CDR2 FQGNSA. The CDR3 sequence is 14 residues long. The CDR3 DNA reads TGTGCCAGCAGCCCCGGGGCGATGAACACTGAAGCTTTCTTT. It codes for CASSPGAMNTEAFF.

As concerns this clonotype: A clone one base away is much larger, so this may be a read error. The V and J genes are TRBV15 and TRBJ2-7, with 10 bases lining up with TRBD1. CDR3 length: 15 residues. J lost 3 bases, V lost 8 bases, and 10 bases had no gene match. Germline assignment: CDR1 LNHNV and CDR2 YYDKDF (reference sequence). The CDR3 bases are TGTGCCACCGGCGAACCGGGACAGGGGATCTACGAGCAGTACTTC. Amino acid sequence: CATGEPGQGIYEQYF. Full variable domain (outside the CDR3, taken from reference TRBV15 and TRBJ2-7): DAMVIQNPRYQVTQFGKPVTLSCSQTLNHNVMYWYQQKSSQAPKLLFHYYDKDFNNEADTPDNFQSRRPNTSFCFLDIRSPGLGDTAMYLCATGEPGQGIYEQYFGPGTRLTVT.

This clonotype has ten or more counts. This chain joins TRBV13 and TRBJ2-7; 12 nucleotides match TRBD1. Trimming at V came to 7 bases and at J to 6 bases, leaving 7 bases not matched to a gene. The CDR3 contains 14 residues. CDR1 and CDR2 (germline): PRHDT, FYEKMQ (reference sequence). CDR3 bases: TGTGCCAGCACTTCCGGGACAGGGGGCGGCGAGCAGTACTTC. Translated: CASTSGTGGGEQYF.

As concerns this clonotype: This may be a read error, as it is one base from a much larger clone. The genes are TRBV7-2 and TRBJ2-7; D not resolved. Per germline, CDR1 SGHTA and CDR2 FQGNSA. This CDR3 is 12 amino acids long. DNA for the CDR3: TGTGCCAGCAGCCTACAGAGCCACGAGCAGTCCTTC. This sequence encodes CASSLQSHEQSF.

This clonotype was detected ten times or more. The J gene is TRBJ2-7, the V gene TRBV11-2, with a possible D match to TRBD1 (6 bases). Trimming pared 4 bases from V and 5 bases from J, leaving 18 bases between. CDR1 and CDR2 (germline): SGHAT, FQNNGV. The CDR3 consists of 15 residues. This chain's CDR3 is CASSSRGFGADEQYF. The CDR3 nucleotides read TGTGCCAGCAGCTCCAGGGGTTTTGGGGCTGACGAGCAGTACTTC.

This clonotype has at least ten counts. The CDR3 sequence is CASSLYYRETQYF. CDR3 sequence (DNA): TGTGCCAGCAGCTTATACTACCGAGAGACCCAGTACTTC. The rearrangement links TRBV7-2 to TRBJ2-5; D gene unclear. Trimming cost V 2 bases and J 4 bases, with 8 bases left between them. CDR1 and CDR2 (germline): SGHTA, FQGNSA. This CDR3 spans 13 amino acids.

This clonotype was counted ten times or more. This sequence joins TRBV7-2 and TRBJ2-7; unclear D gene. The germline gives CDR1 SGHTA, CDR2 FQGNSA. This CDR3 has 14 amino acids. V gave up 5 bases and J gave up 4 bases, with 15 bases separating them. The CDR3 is CASSLRAKVYEQYF. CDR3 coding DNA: TGTGCCAGCAGCCTCCGGGCCAAGGTTTACGAGCAGTACTTC.

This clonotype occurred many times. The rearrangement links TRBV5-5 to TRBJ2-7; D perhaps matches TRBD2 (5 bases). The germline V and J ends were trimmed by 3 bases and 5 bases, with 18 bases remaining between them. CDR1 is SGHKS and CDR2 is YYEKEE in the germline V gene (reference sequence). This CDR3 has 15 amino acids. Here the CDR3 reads CASSWPEGEVDEQYF. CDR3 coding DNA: TGTGCCAGCAGCTGGCCCGAGGGCGAAGTGGACGAGCAGTACTTC.

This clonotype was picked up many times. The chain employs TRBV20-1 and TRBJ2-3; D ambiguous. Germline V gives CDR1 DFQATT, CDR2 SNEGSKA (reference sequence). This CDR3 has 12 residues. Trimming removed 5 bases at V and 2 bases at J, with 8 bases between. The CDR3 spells CSAPGHTDTQYF. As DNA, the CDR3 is TGCAGTGCTCCCGGCCACACAGATACGCAGTATTTT.

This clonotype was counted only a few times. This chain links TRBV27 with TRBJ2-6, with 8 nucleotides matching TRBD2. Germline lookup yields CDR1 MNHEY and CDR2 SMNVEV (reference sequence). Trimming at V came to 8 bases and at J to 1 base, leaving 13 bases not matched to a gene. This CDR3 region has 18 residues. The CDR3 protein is CASCRLAPGRSGANVLTF. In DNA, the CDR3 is TGTGCCAGCTGCCGACTAGCGCCCGGAAGGTCTGGGGCCAACGTCCTGACTTTC.

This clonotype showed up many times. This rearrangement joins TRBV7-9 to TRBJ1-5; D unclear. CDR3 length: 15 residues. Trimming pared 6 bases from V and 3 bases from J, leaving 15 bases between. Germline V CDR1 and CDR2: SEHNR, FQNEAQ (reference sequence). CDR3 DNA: TGTGCCAGCAGTCTTACGACGGAATACAATCAGCCCCAGCATTTT. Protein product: CASSLTTEYNQPQHF.

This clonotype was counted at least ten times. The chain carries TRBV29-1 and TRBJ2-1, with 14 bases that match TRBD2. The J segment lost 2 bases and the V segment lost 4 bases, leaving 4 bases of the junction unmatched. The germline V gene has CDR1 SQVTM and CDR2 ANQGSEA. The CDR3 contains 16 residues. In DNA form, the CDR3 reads TGCAGCGTTGGGGGACTAGCGGGAGAGGCCTACAATGAGCAGTTCTTC. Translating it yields CSVGGLAGEAYNEQFF.

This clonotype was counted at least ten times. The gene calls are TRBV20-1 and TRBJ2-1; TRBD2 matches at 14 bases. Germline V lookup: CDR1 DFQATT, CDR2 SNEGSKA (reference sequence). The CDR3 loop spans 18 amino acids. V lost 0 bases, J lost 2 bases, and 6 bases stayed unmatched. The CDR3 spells CSARDRTSGRLTYNEQFF. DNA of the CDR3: TGCAGTGCTAGAGATCGGACTAGCGGGAGGCTTACCTACAATGAGCAGTTCTTC.

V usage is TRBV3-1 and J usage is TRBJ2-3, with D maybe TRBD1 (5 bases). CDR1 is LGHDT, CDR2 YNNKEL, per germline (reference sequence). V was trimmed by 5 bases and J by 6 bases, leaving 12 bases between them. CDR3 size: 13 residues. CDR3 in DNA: TGTGCCAGCAGCTATAAAGGGGTGGATACGCAGTATTTT. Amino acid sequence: CASSYKGVDTQYF.